One sample yielded the 14 T cell receptor beta chains listed below, sequenced in a study of blood T cell repertoires in COVID-19. The assay was immunoSEQ multiplex PCR, and TCRdb's table has in-frame clones only and misses some. This table has about 250,000 clones, roughly 83% appearing once. Sequencing was carried out using peripheral blood. Source of these receptors: a man older than 75 with acute or convalescent COVID-19.

The genes are TRBV6-1 and TRBJ2-3; D uncertain. Germline CDR1 is MNHNS and CDR2 is SASEGT. This CDR3 is 16 amino acids long. Trimming removed 2 bases from V and 0 bases from J, with 12 bases in between. CDR3 loop: CASSERGGTSTDTQYF. The CDR3 DNA reads TGTGCCAGCAGTGAACGTGGCGGTACTAGCACAGATACGCAGTATTTT.

The chain joins TRBV5-6 to TRBJ1-1, with no clear D. The CDR3 spans 16 residues. V was cut by 2 bases and J by 1 base, with 15 bases left in between. CDR1 and CDR2 (germline): SGHDT, YYEEEE. The CDR3 loop is CASSFWSRVSNTEAFF. The CDR3 DNA is TGTGCCAGCAGCTTCTGGAGCCGGGTATCGAACACTGAAGCTTTCTTT.

The chain combines TRBV28 with TRBJ1-6; TRBD1 matches 7 bases. V was pared by 7 bases and J by 4 bases, with 7 bases of the junction left unmatched. The V gene's germline CDR1 is MDHEN and CDR2 SYDVKM. This CDR3 contains 15 residues. CDR3 in amino acids: CASIQGGFYNSPLHF. CDR3 sequence (DNA): TGTGCCAGCATTCAAGGGGGCTTTTATAATTCACCCCTCCACTTT.

The CDR3 reads CAISEGSGQYSNQPQHF. In DNA, the CDR3 is TGTGCCATCAGTGAAGGCTCGGGACAGTATAGCAATCAGCCCCAGCATTTT. The J gene is TRBJ1-5, the V gene TRBV10-3; 7 nucleotides agree with TRBD1. Germline V CDR1 and CDR2: ENHRY, SYGVKD. Trimming took 3 bases from V and 0 from J; bases not matched to a gene: 8. The CDR3 is 17 amino acids.

The chain recombines TRBV28 with TRBJ1-4; D is perhaps TRBD1 (6 bases). The V gene's germline CDR1 is MDHEN and CDR2 SYDVKM. V gave up 2 bases and J gave up 6 bases, with 13 bases separating them. The CDR3 has 15 residues. The CDR3 region has the DNA TGTGCCAGCAGTTTAAGGGGGTTTCGGGATGAAAAACTGTTTTTT. Translating gives CASSLRGFRDEKLFF.

The chain has TRBV15 and TRBJ2-2; D call uncertain. This CDR3 region has 14 residues. Germline loops: CDR1 LNHNV, CDR2 YYDKDF (reference sequence). With 3 bases removed from V and 2 bases from J, the gap between germline ends came to 7 bases. The CDR3: CATSSFLNTGELFF. In DNA, the CDR3 is TGTGCCACCAGCAGTTTCCTCAACACCGGGGAGCTGTTTTTT.

The chain employs TRBV5-6 and TRBJ1-2; 7 bases line up with TRBD1. Per the germline V gene, CDR1 is SGHDT and CDR2 is YYEEEE. The CDR3 contains 14 residues. V lost 7 bases and J lost 4; bases outside the gene matches: 10. The CDR3 DNA reads as TGTGCCAGCTGCGAACAGGGGTTCGGCTATGGCTACACCTTC. It translates to CASCEQGFGYGYTF.

The chain uses TRBV7-9 and TRBJ1-4; no clear D gene. V lost 1 base, J lost 4 bases, and 7 bases lay in between. The CDR3 extends over 14 amino acids. Germline CDR1 is SEHNR and CDR2 is FQNEAQ (reference sequence). The CDR3 region is CASSLGQNNEKLFF. The DNA of the CDR3 is TGTGCCAGCAGCTTAGGGCAGAATAATGAAAAACTGTTTTTT.

The chain combines TRBV4-1 with TRBJ2-1; TRBD2 agrees at 12 bases. The CDR3 has 16 amino acids. J lost 10 bases, V lost 1 base, and 8 bases had no gene match. Germline-derived CDR1 and CDR2 are MGHRA and YSYEKL. This chain's CDR3 is CASSQGLLAGGREQFF. In DNA, the CDR3 is TGCGCCAGCAGCCAAGGGTTGCTAGCGGGGGGGCGCGAGCAGTTCTTC.

The genes are TRBV5-6 and TRBJ2-2; D might be TRBD2 (5 bases). V was pared by 2 bases and J by 1 base, with 9 bases between. The length of the CDR3 is 15 residues. CDR1 and CDR2 (germline): SGHDT, YYEEEE. CDR3 sequence: CASSFRGVNTGELFF. DNA for the CDR3: TGTGCCAGCAGCTTTCGGGGAGTGAACACCGGGGAGCTGTTTTTT.

The V gene is TRBV4-2, the J gene TRBJ2-7; TRBD2 matches at 8 bases. Germline V gene lookup returns CDR1 LGHNA and CDR2 YNFKEQ. The trim removed 0 bases at V and 5 bases at J, leaving 6 bases unmatched. The CDR3 runs to 15 residues. The CDR3 bases are TGTGCCAGCAGCCAAGATTTGGGACTAGGGGACGAGCAGTACTTC. This gives the protein CASSQDLGLGDEQYF.

The chain carries TRBV5-1 and TRBJ1-2, with D perhaps TRBD1 (6 bases). The CDR3 totals 14 residues. The V gene lost 0 bases and the J gene lost 6 bases, with 12 bases spanning the gap. CDR1 SGHRS and CDR2 YFSETQ come from the germline V gene. CDR3 sequence reads: CASSLEQGRHGYTF. CDR3 nucleotides: TGCGCCAGCAGCTTGGAACAGGGAAGGCATGGCTACACCTTC.

V is TRBV6-1 and J is TRBJ1-6; D is unclear. This CDR3 has 16 residues. From germline, CDR1 is MNHNS and CDR2 SASEGT. V gave up 3 bases and J gave up 4 bases, with 13 bases separating them. CDR3 protein: CASSESLGQYNSPLHF. CDR3 bases: TGTGCCAGCAGTGAGAGTCTTGGGCAATATAATTCACCCCTCCACTTT.

The rearrangement links TRBV10-1 to TRBJ2-2; tentative D call: TRBD1 (7 bases). Trimming removed 5 bases from V and 6 bases from J, with 19 bases in between. CDR3 length: 16 amino acids. CDR1 is WNHNN and CDR2 is SYGVQD in the germline V gene (reference sequence). The CDR3, as DNA: TGCGCCAGCAGTCCCCGGACAGGAGGGCTACCCGGGGAGCTGTTTTTT. This sequence encodes CASSPRTGGLPGELFF.